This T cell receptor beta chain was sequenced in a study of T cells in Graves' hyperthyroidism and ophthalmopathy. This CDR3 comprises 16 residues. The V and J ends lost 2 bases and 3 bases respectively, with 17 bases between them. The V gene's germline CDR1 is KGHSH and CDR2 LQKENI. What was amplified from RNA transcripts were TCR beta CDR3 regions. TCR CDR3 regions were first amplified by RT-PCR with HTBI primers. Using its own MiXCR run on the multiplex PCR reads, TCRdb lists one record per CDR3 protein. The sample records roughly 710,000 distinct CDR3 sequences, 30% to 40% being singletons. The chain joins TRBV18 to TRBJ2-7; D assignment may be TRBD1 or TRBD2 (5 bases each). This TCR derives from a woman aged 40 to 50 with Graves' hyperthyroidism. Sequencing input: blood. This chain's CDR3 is CASSPIGERPFYEQYF. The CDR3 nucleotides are TGTGCCAGCTCACCAATAGGGGAGAGGCCGTTCTACGAGCAGTACTTC.